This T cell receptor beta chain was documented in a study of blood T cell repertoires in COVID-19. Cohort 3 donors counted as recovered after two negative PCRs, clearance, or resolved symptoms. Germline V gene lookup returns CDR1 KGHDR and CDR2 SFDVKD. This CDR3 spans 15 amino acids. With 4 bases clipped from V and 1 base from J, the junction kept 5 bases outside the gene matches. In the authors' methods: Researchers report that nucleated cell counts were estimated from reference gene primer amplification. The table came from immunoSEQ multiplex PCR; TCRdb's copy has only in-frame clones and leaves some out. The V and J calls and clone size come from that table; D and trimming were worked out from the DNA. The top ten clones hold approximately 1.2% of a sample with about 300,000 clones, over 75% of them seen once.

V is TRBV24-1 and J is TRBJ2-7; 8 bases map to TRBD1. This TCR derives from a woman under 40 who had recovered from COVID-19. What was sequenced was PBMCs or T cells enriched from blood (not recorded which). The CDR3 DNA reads TGTGCCACCAGTGAATCCAGGACAGGGTCCTACGAGCAGTACTTC. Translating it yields CATSESRTGSYEQYF.